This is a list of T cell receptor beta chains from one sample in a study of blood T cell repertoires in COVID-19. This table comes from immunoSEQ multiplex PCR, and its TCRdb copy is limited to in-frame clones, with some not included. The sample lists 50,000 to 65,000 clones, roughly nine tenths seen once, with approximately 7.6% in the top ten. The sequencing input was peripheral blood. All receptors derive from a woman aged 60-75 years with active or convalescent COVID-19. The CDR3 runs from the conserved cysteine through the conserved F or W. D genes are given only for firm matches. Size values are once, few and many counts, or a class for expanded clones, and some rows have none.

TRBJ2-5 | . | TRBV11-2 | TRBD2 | TGTGCCAGCAGCCTCAGCGGGAGGGCGGGGGAGACCCAGTACTTC | CASSLSGRAGETQYF
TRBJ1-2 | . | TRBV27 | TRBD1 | TGTGCCAGCAGTTTATGGTCCCCCCCTGGGACAGGGGGTAATGGCTACACCTTC | CASSLWSPPGTGGNGYTF
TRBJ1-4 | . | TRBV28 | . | TGTGCCAGCAGTTTGGCCGCAGGGGCAACTAATGAAAAACTGTTTTTT | CASSLAAGATNEKLFF
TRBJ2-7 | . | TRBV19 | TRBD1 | TGTGCCAGTACCAAGGACAGGGGCAGCTCCTACGAGCAGTACTTC | CASTKDRGSSYEQYF
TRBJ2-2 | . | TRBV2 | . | TGTGCCAGCAGTCCACAGGGCTTGACGAACACCGGGGAGCTGTTTTTT | CASSPQGLTNTGELFF
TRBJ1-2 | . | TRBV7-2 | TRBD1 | TGTGCCAGCAGCCTGGGACAGGGCGGTTATGGCTACACCTTC | CASSLGQGGYGYTF
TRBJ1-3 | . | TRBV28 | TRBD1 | TGTGCCAGCAGTACCCGGGACAGGGACCACACCATATATTTT | CASSTRDRDHTIYF
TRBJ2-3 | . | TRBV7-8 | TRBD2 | TGTGCCAGCAGCTTAGGAGAAATTAGCGGGGTTTTAGATACGCAGTATTTT | CASSLGEISGVLDTQYF
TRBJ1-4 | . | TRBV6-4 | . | TGTGCCAGCAGTAGGGAGGTCCATGAAAAACTGTTTTTT | CASSREVHEKLFF
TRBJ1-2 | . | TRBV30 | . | TGTGCCTGGAGTGTACCGCGGGTAGCTAACTATGGCTACACCTTC | CAWSVPRVANYGYTF
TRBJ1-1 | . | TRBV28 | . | TGTGCCAGCAGTCCCAACTTCTACAGGGAGCACACTGAAGCTTTCTTT | CASSPNFYREHTEAFF
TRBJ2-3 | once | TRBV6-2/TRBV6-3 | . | TGTGCCAGCAGTTTCCAGGGGGGTGCAGATACGCAGTATTTT | CASSFQGGADTQYF
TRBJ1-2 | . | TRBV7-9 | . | TGTGCCAGCAGCCCCCGGACAGACTATGGCTACACCTTC | CASSPRTDYGYTF
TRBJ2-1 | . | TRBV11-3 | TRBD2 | TGTGCCAGCAGCTTGGGGACTAGCGGGACCAATGAGCAGTTCTTC | CASSLGTSGTNEQFF
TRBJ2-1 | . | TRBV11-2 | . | TGTGCCAGCAGCTTAGACAGGGATTACAATGAGCAGTTCTTC | CASSLDRDYNEQFF
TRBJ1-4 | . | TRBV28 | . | TGTGCCAGCAGTTTATATGGCGGGGGTGAAAAACTGTTTTTT | CASSLYGGGEKLFF
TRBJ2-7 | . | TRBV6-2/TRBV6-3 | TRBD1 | TGTGCCAGCAGTCCGACAGGGGGCGGAGGTTACGAGCAGTACTTC | CASSPTGGGGYEQYF
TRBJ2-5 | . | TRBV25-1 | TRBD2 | TGTGCCAGCAGGGGGACTAGCGGGAGATCTGTAGAGACCCAGTACTTC | CASRGTSGRSVETQYF
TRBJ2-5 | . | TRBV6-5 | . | TGTGCCAGCAGCGACCGGGTCGAGGGGACCCAGTACTTC | CASSDRVEGTQYF
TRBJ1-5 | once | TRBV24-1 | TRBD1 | TGTGCCACCAGTGATACGGGACAGGGTACTCAGCCCCAGCATTTT | CATSDTGQGTQPQHF
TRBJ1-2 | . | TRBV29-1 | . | TGCAGCGTTGAAGTCCTACAGGGTTATGGCTACACCTTC | CSVEVLQGYGYTF
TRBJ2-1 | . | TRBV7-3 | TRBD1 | TGTGCCAGCAGCTTCAGGGGCGGACAGGGTAAGAATGAGCAGTTCTTC | CASSFRGGQGKNEQFF
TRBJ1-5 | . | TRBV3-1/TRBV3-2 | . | TGTGCCAGCAGCCAAGCAGGGCTTGGACAGCCCCAGCATTTT | CASSQAGLGQPQHF
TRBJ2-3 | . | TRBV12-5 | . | TGTGCTAGTGCCACCCATAGCGGACCGCTCACAGATACGCAGTATTTT | CASATHSGPLTDTQYF
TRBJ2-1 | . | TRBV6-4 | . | TGTGCCAGCAGTCCTCAGGGGATTTACAATGAGCAGTTCTTC | CASSPQGIYNEQFF
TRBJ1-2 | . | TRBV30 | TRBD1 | TGTGCCTGGAGTACCCCGTGGGACAGCACGTATAACTATGGCTACACCTTC | CAWSTPWDSTYNYGYTF
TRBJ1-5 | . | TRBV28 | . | TGTGCCAGTCTTAACTCCAGGGGAAGCAATCAGCCCCAGCATTTT | CASLNSRGSNQPQHF
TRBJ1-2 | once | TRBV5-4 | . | TGTGCCAGCAGCCCGCAAAGGGGCAGGGCCTATGGCTACACCTTC | CASSPQRGRAYGYTF
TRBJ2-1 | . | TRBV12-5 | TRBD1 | TGTGCTAGTGGTGCGGGACAGGGATATGAGTCCTCCTACAATGAGCAGTTCTTC | CASGAGQGYESSYNEQFF
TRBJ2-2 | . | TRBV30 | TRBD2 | TGTGCCTGGAGTGTATCCTCGGGAGGGCCGCCCACCGGGGAGCTGTTTTTT | CAWSVSSGGPPTGELFF
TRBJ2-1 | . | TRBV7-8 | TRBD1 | TGTGCCAGCAGCTACCAGGGGGCAGGGACCTACAATGAGCAGTTCTTC | CASSYQGAGTYNEQFF
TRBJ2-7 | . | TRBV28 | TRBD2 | TGTGCCAGCAGAGTCCGGACTAGCGGGAGTTACGAGCAGTACTTC | CASRVRTSGSYEQYF
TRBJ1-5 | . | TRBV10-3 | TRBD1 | TGTGCCATCAGACAGGGGGCCGATCAGCCCCAGCATTTT | CAIRQGADQPQHF
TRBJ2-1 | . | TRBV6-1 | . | TGTGCCAGCAGTGAAGTAGGGCGGGGCCTCTCCTACAATGAGCAGTTCTTC | CASSEVGRGLSYNEQFF
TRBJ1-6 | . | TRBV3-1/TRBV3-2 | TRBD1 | TGTGCCAGCAGCCAAGGAAGGGGACAGCCCAATTCACCCCTCCACTTT | CASSQGRGQPNSPLHF
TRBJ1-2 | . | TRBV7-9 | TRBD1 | TGTGCCAGCAGCTCCGAGGTTGGGGGGATAGGGGGCGATGGCTACACCTTC | CASSSEVGGIGGDGYTF
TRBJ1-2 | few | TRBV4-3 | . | TGCGCCAGCAGCCAAGATGACAGGACTGGCTACACCTTC | CASSQDDRTGYTF
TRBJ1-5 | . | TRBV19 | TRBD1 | TGTGCCAGTATTTCGACAGGGGGTTTCAATCAGCCCCAGCATTTT | CASISTGGFNQPQHF
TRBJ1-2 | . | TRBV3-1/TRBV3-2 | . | TGTGCCAGCAGCCAAGAAACAGTCAACTATGGCTACACCTTC | CASSQETVNYGYTF
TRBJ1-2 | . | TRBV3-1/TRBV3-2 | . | TGTGCCAGCAGCCAAGACGAGGGTGGCTACACCTTC | CASSQDEGGYTF
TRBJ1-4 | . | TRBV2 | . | TGTGCCAGCAGCAGGATCGCAGAAAAACTGTTTTTT | CASSRIAEKLFF
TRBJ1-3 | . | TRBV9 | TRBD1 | TGTGCCAGCAGCTATGGACAGGGGGACACCATATATTTT | CASSYGQGDTIYF
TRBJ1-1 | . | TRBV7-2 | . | TGTGCCAGCAGCTTACGGGCGGGGCCGGCTGAAGCTTTCTTT | CASSLRAGPAEAFF
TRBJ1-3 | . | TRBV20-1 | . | TGCAGTGCGGGGCTCTCGCACACCATATATTTT | CSAGLSHTIYF
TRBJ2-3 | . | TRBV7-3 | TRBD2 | TGTGCCAGCAGCCCGGGGGGGGTGCTTACAGATACGCAGTATTTT | CASSPGGVLTDTQYF
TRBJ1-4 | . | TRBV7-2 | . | TGTGCCAGCAGCTTAGTTCGGGGAGAAAAACTGTTTTTT | CASSLVRGEKLFF